The rows below give T cell receptor beta chains drawn from one sample of a study of blood T cell repertoires in COVID-19. Profiling relied on immunoSEQ multiplex PCR, and the TCRdb table lists in-frame clones only, not all of them. The sample has approximately 250,000 clones; about 93% are singletons. The sequencing input was peripheral blood. The receptors derive from a man aged 25-45 years with COVID-19, enrolled during active disease. Both conserved end residues are part of each CDR3. A D gene is named only where the DNA matches it firmly. Expanded clones are given a class, and other clones once, few, many or no size at all.

abundance: -; len: 15; j_gene: TRBJ1-2; v_gene: TRBV6-4; d_gene: -; CDR3nt: TGTGCCAGCAGTCCCACTCCGATGGGAGTTAATGGCTACACCTTC; CDR3aa: CASSPTPMGVNGYTF
abundance: -; len: 18; j_gene: TRBJ1-6; v_gene: TRBV30; d_gene: -; CDR3nt: TGTGCCTGGAGTTTTCACCCCCCTTGGACAGCATTAAATTCACCCCTCCACTTT; CDR3aa: CAWSFHPPWTALNSPLHF
abundance: once; len: 15; j_gene: TRBJ1-2; v_gene: TRBV29-1; d_gene: -; CDR3nt: TGCAGCGTCCATGAGGGCCCAACCGATCCGGGGGGCTACACCTTC; CDR3aa: CSVHEGPTDPGGYTF
abundance: -; len: 15; j_gene: TRBJ2-1; v_gene: TRBV7-9; d_gene: -; CDR3nt: TGTGCCAGCAGCCCGGCGGGACGAGAGTACAATGAGCAGTTCTTC; CDR3aa: CASSPAGREYNEQFF
abundance: -; len: 15; j_gene: TRBJ1-2; v_gene: TRBV19; d_gene: -; CDR3nt: TGTGCCAGTAGTATAGTCGGAAGGGGCGGCTATGGCTACACCTTC; CDR3aa: CASSIVGRGGYGYTF
abundance: -; len: 16; j_gene: TRBJ1-5; v_gene: TRBV2; d_gene: -; CDR3nt: TGTGCCAGCAGCCGAGAGACAGGCATAAGCAATCAGCCCCAGCATTTT; CDR3aa: CASSRETGISNQPQHF
abundance: -; len: 15; j_gene: TRBJ1-6; v_gene: TRBV6-6; d_gene: TRBD1; CDR3nt: TGTGCCAGCACCACCGGGACAGGGAATAATTCACCCCTCCACTTT; CDR3aa: CASTTGTGNNSPLHF
abundance: -; len: 13; j_gene: TRBJ1-6; v_gene: TRBV21-1; d_gene: -; CDR3nt: TGTGCCAGCAGCAAAGAGGGGAACTCACCCCTCCACTTT; CDR3aa: CASSKEGNSPLHF
abundance: -; len: 15; j_gene: TRBJ2-7; v_gene: TRBV6-5; d_gene: TRBD2; CDR3nt: TGTGCCAGCAGTTACCAGCGGGGGGTCTCCTACGAGCAGTACTTC; CDR3aa: CASSYQRGVSYEQYF
abundance: -; len: 16; j_gene: TRBJ1-3; v_gene: TRBV3-1/TRBV3-2; d_gene: -; CDR3nt: TGTGCCAGCAGCCAAGCTCTGACCGGGACGGGGGACACCATATATTTT; CDR3aa: CASSQALTGTGDTIYF
abundance: -; len: 17; j_gene: TRBJ1-6; v_gene: TRBV4-2; d_gene: TRBD1; CDR3nt: TGTGCCAGCAGCCAGAGGACAGGGGAATACTATAATTCACCCCTCCACTTT; CDR3aa: CASSQRTGEYYNSPLHF
abundance: -; len: 15; j_gene: TRBJ2-7; v_gene: TRBV21-1; d_gene: -; CDR3nt: TGTGCCAGCAGCGAGGGACTAGCGGGGGGGTACGAGCAGTACTTC; CDR3aa: CASSEGLAGGYEQYF
abundance: -; len: 16; j_gene: TRBJ2-2; v_gene: TRBV11-2; d_gene: TRBD2; CDR3nt: TGTGCCAGCAGCCCCCGTGAGCGGGGGGGCCCCGGGGAGCTGTTTTTT; CDR3aa: CASSPRERGGPGELFF
abundance: -; len: 15; j_gene: TRBJ1-1; v_gene: TRBV6-1; d_gene: -; CDR3nt: TGTGCCAGCAGTGAAGGGGGCGGTGCGAACACTGAAGCTTTCTTT; CDR3aa: CASSEGGGANTEAFF
abundance: -; len: 12; j_gene: TRBJ2-7; v_gene: TRBV6-1; d_gene: TRBD2; CDR3nt: TGTGCCAGCACCCCATCGGGAGGGGAGCAGTACTTC; CDR3aa: CASTPSGGEQYF
abundance: -; len: 14; j_gene: TRBJ1-3; v_gene: TRBV30; d_gene: -; CDR3nt: TGTGCCTGGAGGCCGGGTAGTTCTGGAAACACCATATATTTT; CDR3aa: CAWRPGSSGNTIYF
abundance: -; len: 17; j_gene: TRBJ2-1; v_gene: TRBV7-7; d_gene: TRBD2; CDR3nt: TGTGCCAGCAGCTTAAGTCTGTCTAGCGGGGCCCACAATGAGCAGTTCTTC; CDR3aa: CASSLSLSSGAHNEQFF
abundance: -; len: 16; j_gene: TRBJ1-6; v_gene: TRBV11-1; d_gene: TRBD1; CDR3nt: TGTGCCAGCAGCTTGGGGGCAGGGGGAGATAATTCACCCCTCCACTTT; CDR3aa: CASSLGAGGDNSPLHF
abundance: -; len: 14; j_gene: TRBJ1-2; v_gene: TRBV9; d_gene: -; CDR3nt: TGTGCCAGCAGCTCCCGTGGCGGGGTATATGGCTACACCTTC; CDR3aa: CASSSRGGVYGYTF
abundance: -; len: 14; j_gene: TRBJ1-1; v_gene: TRBV3-1/TRBV3-2; d_gene: -; CDR3nt: TGTGCCAGCAGCCAAGGACAGGTTTACGCTGAAGCTTTCTTT; CDR3aa: CASSQGQVYAEAFF
abundance: -; len: 14; j_gene: TRBJ2-2; v_gene: TRBV11-2; d_gene: -; CDR3nt: TGTGCCAGCAGCTTAGGTGACAGCTTCGGGGAGCTGTTTTTT; CDR3aa: CASSLGDSFGELFF
abundance: -; len: 17; j_gene: TRBJ1-2; v_gene: TRBV10-3; d_gene: -; CDR3nt: TGTGCCATCAGTGCCCCTGGACAGCCTCCAACCCACTATGGCTACACCTTC; CDR3aa: CAISAPGQPPTHYGYTF
abundance: -; len: 14; j_gene: TRBJ1-4; v_gene: TRBV6-5; d_gene: TRBD1; CDR3nt: TGTGCCAGCAGTTCGACAGGGCTTAGTGAAAAACTGTTTTTT; CDR3aa: CASSSTGLSEKLFF
abundance: -; len: 14; j_gene: TRBJ2-5; v_gene: TRBV6-5; d_gene: -; CDR3nt: TGTGCCACCTTAGAACGGGGGTCCCAAGAGACCCAGTACTTC; CDR3aa: CATLERGSQETQYF
abundance: -; len: 17; j_gene: TRBJ2-3; v_gene: TRBV10-1; d_gene: -; CDR3nt: TGCGCCAGCAGTGAGGGTGGGGCCCTTCCTAGCACAGATACGCAGTATTTT; CDR3aa: CASSEGGALPSTDTQYF
abundance: -; len: 17; j_gene: TRBJ1-1; v_gene: TRBV5-6; d_gene: -; CDR3nt: TGTGCCAGCAGCGGAAGGGTTGACAGAAACATGAACACTGAAGCTTTCTTT; CDR3aa: CASSGRVDRNMNTEAFF
abundance: once; len: 15; j_gene: TRBJ2-1; v_gene: TRBV9; d_gene: TRBD2; CDR3nt: TGTGCCAGCACCCTAGCGGGGGGGCTCTACAATGAGCAGTTCTTC; CDR3aa: CASTLAGGLYNEQFF
abundance: -; len: 17; j_gene: TRBJ2-3; v_gene: TRBV7-9; d_gene: TRBD2; CDR3nt: TGTGCCAGCAGCCATGGGGAAAGCGGGGGGGCCACAGATACGCAGTATTTT; CDR3aa: CASSHGESGGATDTQYF
abundance: -; len: 13; j_gene: TRBJ1-1; v_gene: TRBV7-3; d_gene: -; CDR3nt: TGTGCCAGCAGGCTGACTTTGAACACTGAAGCTTTCTTT; CDR3aa: CASRLTLNTEAFF
abundance: -; len: 15; j_gene: TRBJ2-3; v_gene: TRBV6-2/TRBV6-3; d_gene: -; CDR3nt: TGTGCCAGCAGCACAAGCAAGCGGAACACAGATACGCAGTATTTT; CDR3aa: CASSTSKRNTDTQYF
abundance: -; len: 15; j_gene: TRBJ2-7; v_gene: TRBV29-1; d_gene: TRBD2; CDR3nt: TGCAGCGTTCGAGGGACGGCGGGGGGGCCCTACGAGCAGTACTTC; CDR3aa: CSVRGTAGGPYEQYF
abundance: -; len: 17; j_gene: TRBJ1-1; v_gene: TRBV5-1; d_gene: TRBD1; CDR3nt: TGCGCCAGCAGCTTGGTGACCAGGGGGCAGTCATACACTGAAGTTTTCTTT; CDR3aa: CASSLVTRGQSYTEVFF
abundance: -; len: 14; j_gene: TRBJ1-5; v_gene: TRBV7-9; d_gene: TRBD1; CDR3nt: TGTGCCAGCAGCATTACAGGGGGTGGCCAGCCCCAGCATTTT; CDR3aa: CASSITGGGQPQHF
abundance: once; len: 13; j_gene: TRBJ1-1; v_gene: TRBV5-1; d_gene: -; CDR3nt: TGCGCCAGCAGCTTAGGGGGAGAGAGTGAAGCTTTCTTT; CDR3aa: CASSLGGESEAFF
abundance: -; len: 14; j_gene: TRBJ2-3; v_gene: TRBV7-3; d_gene: -; CDR3nt: TGTGCCAGCAGCCAAACAGGGCTAGGGGATACGCAGTATTTT; CDR3aa: CASSQTGLGDTQYF
abundance: few; len: 13; j_gene: TRBJ1-2; v_gene: TRBV11-2; d_gene: -; CDR3nt: TGTGCCAGCAGCCCTATGGAGGGTTATGGCTACACCTTC; CDR3aa: CASSPMEGYGYTF
abundance: -; len: 16; j_gene: TRBJ2-3; v_gene: TRBV3-1/TRBV3-2; d_gene: TRBD1; CDR3nt: TGTGCCAGCAGCCTAAGGACAGGGACTAGCACAGATACGCAGTATTTT; CDR3aa: CASSLRTGTSTDTQYF
abundance: -; len: 13; j_gene: TRBJ2-3; v_gene: TRBV7-2; d_gene: -; CDR3nt: TGTGCCAGCAGCTTATTCCGGGGGGATACGCAGTATTTT; CDR3aa: CASSLFRGDTQYF
abundance: -; len: 15; j_gene: TRBJ2-5; v_gene: TRBV10-1; d_gene: -; CDR3nt: TGCGCCAGCAGTGGGGCCGGTGGAGGGAAAGAGACCCAGTACTTC; CDR3aa: CASSGAGGGKETQYF
abundance: -; len: 20; j_gene: TRBJ1-1; v_gene: TRBV29-1; d_gene: TRBD1; CDR3nt: TGCAGCGTTGAATTCGGGGCCGCGGACAGGGGGGCACTTGGGAACACTGAAGCTTTCTTT; CDR3aa: CSVEFGAADRGALGNTEAFF
abundance: once; len: 15; j_gene: TRBJ1-2; v_gene: TRBV15; d_gene: TRBD1; CDR3nt: TGTGCCACCAGCAGTCAGACAGGGGGACTCTATGGCTACACCTTC; CDR3aa: CATSSQTGGLYGYTF
abundance: -; len: 16; j_gene: TRBJ1-5; v_gene: TRBV7-9; d_gene: TRBD1; CDR3nt: TGTGCCAGCAGCCTGGGAACAGGGGGGATCAATCAGCCCCAGCATTTT; CDR3aa: CASSLGTGGINQPQHF
abundance: -; len: 14; j_gene: TRBJ1-2; v_gene: TRBV7-3; d_gene: -; CDR3nt: TGTGCCAGCAGCTTAACAGCGGATCCTGGCGACTACACCTTC; CDR3aa: CASSLTADPGDYTF
abundance: -; len: 16; j_gene: TRBJ1-5; v_gene: TRBV5-6; d_gene: TRBD1; CDR3nt: TGTGCCAGCAGCTTGGGGACAGGGAGTCCCAATCAGCCCCAGCATTTT; CDR3aa: CASSLGTGSPNQPQHF
abundance: -; len: 16; j_gene: TRBJ2-2; v_gene: TRBV11-1; d_gene: -; CDR3nt: TGTGCCAGCAGCTTAGTCGGCAGGAAGAACACCGGGGAGCTGTTTTTT; CDR3aa: CASSLVGRKNTGELFF
abundance: -; len: 15; j_gene: TRBJ1-1; v_gene: TRBV6-2/TRBV6-3; d_gene: -; CDR3nt: TGTGCCAGCAGTTACGGGGAGGAGGGAGGCACTGAAGCTTTCTTT; CDR3aa: CASSYGEEGGTEAFF
abundance: -; len: 13; j_gene: TRBJ1-2; v_gene: TRBV9; d_gene: -; CDR3nt: TGTGCCAGCAGCGTAGGGCAGAACTATGGCTACACCTTC; CDR3aa: CASSVGQNYGYTF
abundance: -; len: 14; j_gene: TRBJ2-7; v_gene: TRBV19; d_gene: TRBD1; CDR3nt: TGTGCCAGTAGTTCTACAGGGGGCTCCTACGAGCAGTACTTC; CDR3aa: CASSSTGGSYEQYF
abundance: -; len: 14; j_gene: TRBJ1-2; v_gene: TRBV5-1; d_gene: -; CDR3nt: TGCGCCAGCAGCTTGAGCCTGTCCAACTATGGCTACACCTTC; CDR3aa: CASSLSLSNYGYTF
abundance: -; len: 16; j_gene: TRBJ2-7; v_gene: TRBV4-2; d_gene: -; CDR3nt: TGTGCCAGCAGCATAGACCCTGGCGGGGGCCCCCGCACACAGTACTTC; CDR3aa: CASSIDPGGGPRTQYF
abundance: -; len: 14; j_gene: TRBJ2-1; v_gene: TRBV29-1; d_gene: -; CDR3nt: TGCAGCGTTGCACAGGAGAGCTCCTACAATGAGCAGTTCTTC; CDR3aa: CSVAQESSYNEQFF
abundance: once; len: 15; j_gene: TRBJ1-4; v_gene: TRBV14; d_gene: -; CDR3nt: TGTGCCAGCAGCCAAGAAGCCAGGCAATGGCGAAAACTGTTTTTT; CDR3aa: CASSQEARQWRKLFF